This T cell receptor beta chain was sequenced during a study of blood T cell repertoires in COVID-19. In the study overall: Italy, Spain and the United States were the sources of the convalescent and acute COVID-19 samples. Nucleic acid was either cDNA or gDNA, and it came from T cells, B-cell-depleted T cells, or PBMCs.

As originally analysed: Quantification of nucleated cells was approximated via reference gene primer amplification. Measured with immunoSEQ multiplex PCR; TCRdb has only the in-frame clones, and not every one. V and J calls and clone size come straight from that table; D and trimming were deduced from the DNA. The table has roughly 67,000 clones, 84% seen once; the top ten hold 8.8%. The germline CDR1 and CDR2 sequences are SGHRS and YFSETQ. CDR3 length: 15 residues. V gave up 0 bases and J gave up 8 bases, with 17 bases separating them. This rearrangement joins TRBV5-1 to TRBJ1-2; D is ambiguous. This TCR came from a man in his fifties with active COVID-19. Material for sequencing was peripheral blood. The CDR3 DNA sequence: TGCGCCAGCAGCTTGGTTTCCGGGAGCCCAGACGGCTACACCTTC. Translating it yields CASSLVSGSPDGYTF.